The entry that follows covers one TCR beta chain sequence. The source of the sample is a study of blood T cell repertoires in COVID-19. Study in general: PBMCs, B-cell-depleted T cells, or T cells were the source of the cDNA or gDNA that made up the material.

This CDR3 spans 14 amino acids. The ends lost 1 base at V and 10 bases at J; junction bases unmatched: 8. The germline V gene encodes CDR1 SGHTA and CDR2 FQGNSA. Data came from immunoSEQ multiplex PCR; TCRdb stores just in-frame clones and leaves some out. Counted here are approximately 140,000 clones, just under 85% occurring once; the ten biggest clones make up about 3%. This clonotype was obtained from a woman in her thirties or forties with active or convalescent COVID-19. The chain is built from TRBV7-2 and TRBJ1-2; the match to TRBD1 covers 8 bases. Sequences were obtained from peripheral blood. CDR3 DNA: TGTGCCAGCAGCTTAGGGACAGGGAATATGGTCTACACCTTC. It specifies CASSLGTGNMVYTF.